These T cell receptor beta chains were read from a single sample in a study of cytomegalovirus exposure and HLA in healthy donors. The data were produced by immunoSEQ multiplex PCR, yet TCRdb's version contains in-frame clones alone and is incomplete. The sample has about 160,000 clones, 68% seen once; the top ten hold just under 4.5%. Sequencing was carried out using PBMCs. The receptors come from a woman between 18 and 30 years old in good health and CMV-seropositive. The CDR3 runs from the conserved cysteine through the conserved F or W. The order of the fields is CDR3 protein, CDR3 DNA, J gene, D gene, V gene, clone size. D genes are given only for firm matches. Part of the rows lack a size; the others show once, few, many or a class for expanded clones.

CDR3: CASSKRTSGSGDTQYF; DNA: TGCGCCAGCAGCAAAAGGACTAGCGGGAGTGGAGATACGCAGTATTTT; J: TRBJ2-3; D: TRBD2; V: TRBV5-1; size: few
CDR3: CASSLVAGGGYEQYF; DNA: TGCGCCAGCAGCTTGGTAGCGGGAGGCGGGTACGAGCAGTACTTC; J: TRBJ2-7; D: TRBD2; V: TRBV5-1; size: -
CDR3: CAWSGGRANYGYTF; DNA: TGTGCCTGGAGTGGAGGGAGAGCTAACTATGGCTACACCTTC; J: TRBJ1-2; D: -; V: TRBV30; size: few
CDR3: CASAMDRANTGELFF; DNA: TGTGCCAGCGCCATGGACAGGGCTAACACCGGGGAGCTGTTTTTT; J: TRBJ2-2; D: TRBD1; V: TRBV6-5; size: once
CDR3: CASSLLAGGADEQFF; DNA: TGTGCCAGCTCACTACTAGCGGGAGGTGCAGATGAGCAGTTCTTC; J: TRBJ2-1; D: TRBD2; V: TRBV18; size: few
CDR3: CASSPGQGARDGYTF; DNA: TGTGCCAGCAGCCCAGGACAGGGGGCAAGGGATGGCTACACCTTC; J: TRBJ1-2; D: TRBD1; V: TRBV7-3; size: -
CDR3: CATHRGGANTGELFF; DNA: TGTGCCACCCACAGGGGAGGAGCGAACACCGGGGAGCTGTTTTTT; J: TRBJ2-2; D: -; V: TRBV6-5; size: -
CDR3: CASSGTQVDTEAFF; DNA: TGTGCCAGCAGTGGTACTCAGGTAGACACTGAAGCTTTCTTT; J: TRBJ1-1; D: -; V: TRBV6-5; size: -
CDR3: CASSQDTGPYEQYF; DNA: TGCGCCAGCAGCCAAGATACAGGGCCCTACGAGCAGTACTTC; J: TRBJ2-7; D: -; V: TRBV4-3; size: -
CDR3: CASSVTPSYEQYF; DNA: TGTGCCAGCAGCGTAACCCCCAGTTACGAGCAGTACTTC; J: TRBJ2-7; D: -; V: TRBV9; size: -
CDR3: CAISGTSGRNEQFF; DNA: TGTGCCATCAGCGGGACTAGCGGGAGGAATGAGCAGTTCTTC; J: TRBJ2-1; D: TRBD2; V: TRBV10-3; size: -
CDR3: CASSPDLRANGYTF; DNA: TGTGCCAGCAGCCCTGATCTCAGGGCGAATGGCTACACCTTC; J: TRBJ1-2; D: -; V: TRBV16; size: few
CDR3: CASSSSGRAPYEQYF; DNA: TGTGCCAGCAGCTCTAGCGGGAGGGCCCCCTACGAGCAGTACTTC; J: TRBJ2-7; D: TRBD2; V: TRBV11-2; size: -